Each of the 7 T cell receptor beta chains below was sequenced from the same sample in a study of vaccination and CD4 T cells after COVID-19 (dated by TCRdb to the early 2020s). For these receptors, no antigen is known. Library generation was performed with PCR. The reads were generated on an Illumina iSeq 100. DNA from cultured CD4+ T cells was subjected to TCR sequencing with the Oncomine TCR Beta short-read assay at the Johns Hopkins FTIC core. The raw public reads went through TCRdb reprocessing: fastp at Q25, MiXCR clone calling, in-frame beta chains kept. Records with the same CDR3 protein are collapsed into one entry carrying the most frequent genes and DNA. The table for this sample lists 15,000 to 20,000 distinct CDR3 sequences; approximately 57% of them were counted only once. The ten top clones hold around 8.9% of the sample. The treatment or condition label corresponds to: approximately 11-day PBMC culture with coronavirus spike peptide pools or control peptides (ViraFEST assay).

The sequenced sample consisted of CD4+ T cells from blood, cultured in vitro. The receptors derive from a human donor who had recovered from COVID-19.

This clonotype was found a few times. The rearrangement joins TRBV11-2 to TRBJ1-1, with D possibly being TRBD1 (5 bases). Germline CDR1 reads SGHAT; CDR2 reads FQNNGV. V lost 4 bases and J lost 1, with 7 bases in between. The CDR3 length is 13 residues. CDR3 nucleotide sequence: TGTGCCAGCAGCTCCCAGGGGAACACTGAAGCTTTCTTT. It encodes CASSSQGNTEAFF.

The CDR3 DNA is TGTGCCAGCAGCGAGACCGGGACCCATCCCACAGATACGCAGTATTTT. Protein sequence: CASSETGTHPTDTQYF. The chain uses TRBV11-1 and TRBJ2-3; tentatively, D is TRBD1 or TRBD2 (5 bases each). Germline assignment: CDR1 SGHAT and CDR2 FQDESV (reference sequence). Trimming removed 5 bases at V and 2 bases at J, with 17 bases between. The CDR3 is made up of 16 amino acids.

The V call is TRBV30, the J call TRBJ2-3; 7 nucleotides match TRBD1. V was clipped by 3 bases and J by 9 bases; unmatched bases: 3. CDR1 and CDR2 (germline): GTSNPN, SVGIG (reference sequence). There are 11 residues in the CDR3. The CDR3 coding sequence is TGTGCCTGGAGACTAGGGGGCACGCAGTATTTT. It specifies CAWRLGGTQYF.

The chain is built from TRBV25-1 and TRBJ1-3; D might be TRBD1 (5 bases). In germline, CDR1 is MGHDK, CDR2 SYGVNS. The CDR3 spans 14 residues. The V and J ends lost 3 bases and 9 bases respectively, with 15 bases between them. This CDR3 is CASSDTGTSSTIYF. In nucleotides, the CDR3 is TGTGCCAGCAGTGACACCGGGACGTCAAGCACCATATATTTT.

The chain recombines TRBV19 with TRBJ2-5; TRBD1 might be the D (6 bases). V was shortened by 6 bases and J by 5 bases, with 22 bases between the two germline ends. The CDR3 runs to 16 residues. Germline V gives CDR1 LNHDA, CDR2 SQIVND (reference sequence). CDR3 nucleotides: TGTGCCAGTAGCGGCACGGGACATCCCGGGGTGGAGACCCAGTACTTC. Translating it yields CASSGTGHPGVETQYF.

The CDR3 DNA reads as TGCAGTGCTAGAGAGGGGAGTGGTGGCGGGGAGCTGTTTTTT. Protein product: CSAREGSGGGELFF. The V call is TRBV20-1, the J call TRBJ2-2; the D gene is possibly TRBD2 (5 bases). The germline gives CDR1 DFQATT, CDR2 SNEGSKA (reference sequence). This CDR3 has 14 residues. With 0 bases removed from V and 7 bases from J, the gap between germline ends came to 12 bases.

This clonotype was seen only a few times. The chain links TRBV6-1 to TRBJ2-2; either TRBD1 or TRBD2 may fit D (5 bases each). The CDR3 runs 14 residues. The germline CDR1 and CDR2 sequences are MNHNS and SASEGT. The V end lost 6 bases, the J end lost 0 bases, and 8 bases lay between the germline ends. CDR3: CASRRGPNTGELFF. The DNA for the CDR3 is TGTGCCAGCAGGAGGGGCCCGAACACCGGGGAGCTGTTTTTT.